The 4 T cell receptor beta chains reported below all come from one sample, sequenced in a study of T cell responses to AZD1222 COVID-19 vaccine. Data came from immunoSEQ multiplex PCR; TCRdb stores just in-frame clones and leaves some out. This table has some 150,000 clones, around 90% appearing once. The source was peripheral blood, collected 28 days after the second AZD1222 dose. The receptors here all came from an adult who received the AZD1222 COVID-19 vaccine.

The V gene is TRBV7-2, the J gene TRBJ1-3; tentative D call: TRBD1 (6 bases). Germline assignment: CDR1 SGHTA and CDR2 FQGNSA. V was pared by 4 bases and J by 2 bases, with 6 bases between. This CDR3 has 13 amino acids. CDR3 sequence (DNA): TGTGCCAGCAGCTCAGGGGCTGGAAACACCATATATTTT. This sequence encodes CASSSGAGNTIYF.

The V call is TRBV3-1 (or the pseudogene TRBV3-2), the J call TRBJ2-1, with D possibly matching TRBD1 (5 bases). Germline assignment: CDR1 LGHDT and CDR2 YNNKEL (reference sequence). Trimming removed 0 bases from V and 9 bases from J, with 12 bases in between. The CDR3 has 14 amino acids. Here the CDR3 reads CASSQEGANSEQFF. CDR3 in DNA: TGTGCCAGCAGCCAAGAAGGGGCTAACAGTGAGCAGTTCTTC.

V gene TRBV7-8 combines with J gene TRBJ1-5; 7 nucleotides align to TRBD1. With 6 bases clipped from V and 1 base from J, the junction kept 12 bases outside the gene matches. The CDR3 is made up of 17 amino acids. Germline V gene data show CDR1 as SGHVS and CDR2 as FQNEAQ. CDR3 nucleotide sequence: TGTGCCAGCAGTCCTAGGGACAGTATAGGGAGCAATCAGCCCCAGCATTTT. Its translation: CASSPRDSIGSNQPQHF.

This clone came up a few times. CDR3 sequence: CASGPPLQGKFRNQPQHF. The DNA for the CDR3 is TGTGCTAGTGGTCCACCCCTACAGGGGAAGTTTCGCAATCAGCCCCAGCATTTT. V usage is TRBV12-5 and J usage is TRBJ1-5, with 7 nucleotides matching TRBD1. Per germline, CDR1 LGHNT and CDR2 FRNRAP. CDR3 size: 18 residues. V was pared by 5 bases and J by 2 bases, with 15 bases of the junction left unmatched.